The 16 T cell receptor beta chains presented below share a single source sample, sequenced in a study of PD-1 blockade in classical Hodgkin lymphoma (dated by TCRdb to 2018 to 2021). The receptor library was made with the immunoSEQ multiplex PCR assay. In TCRdb, the immuneACCESS table is reduced to in-frame sequences with V and J assigned. These tables do not hold every clone; where another copy was compared, an unresolved V gene accounts for under half, and the others remain unexplained. Within this sample are approximately 12,000 clones, with 92% of them counted one time only. The ten most abundant clones make up 20% to 25% of the sample. In light of the paper, this sample's time point label describes: cycle 1 day 1 (C1D1), immediately before nivolumab initiation. All trial patients had relapsed after autologous stem cell transplantation, with cohorts A, B and C differing in prior brentuximab vedotin exposure.

Sequenced here: peripheral blood mononuclear cells (PBMCs), sampled at baseline. The receptors were gathered from a human donor with classical Hodgkin lymphoma.

The chain combines TRBV19 with TRBJ2-5; 10 bases agree with TRBD2. Per germline, CDR1 LNHDA and CDR2 SQIVND (reference sequence). The CDR3 has 16 amino acids. V dropped 4 bases and J dropped 1; count of bases not matched to a gene: 6. Here the CDR3 reads CASSNGLAALQETQYF. The CDR3 nucleotides are TGTGCCAGTAGTAACGGACTAGCGGCCCTCCAAGAGACCCAGTACTTC. The full variable domain, rest sourced from reference TRBV19 and TRBJ2-5, is DGGITQSPKYLFRKEGQNVTLSCEQNLNHDAMYWYRQDPGQGLRLIYYSQIVNDFQKGDIAEGYSVSREKKESFPLTVTSAQKNPTAFYLCASSNGLAALQETQYFGPGTRLLVL.

The chain joins TRBV19 to TRBJ1-6; D is unresolved. V was pared by 1 base and J by 7 bases, with 8 bases between. Per germline, CDR1 LNHDA and CDR2 SQIVND (reference sequence). The CDR3 loop spans 14 amino acids. The CDR3 loop reads CASSIGQSNSPLHF. CDR3 sequence (DNA): TGTGCCAGTAGTATAGGGCAGTCAAATTCACCCCTCCACTTT.

The CDR3 spells CASSPAWGLQETQYF. CDR3 nucleotide sequence: TGTGCCAGCTCACCCGCCTGGGGGCTCCAAGAGACCCAGTACTTC. This rearrangement joins TRBV18 to TRBJ2-5; tentatively, D is TRBD1 (6 bases). The V end lost 3 bases, the J end lost 1 base, and 12 bases lay between the germline ends. Germline V gives CDR1 KGHSH, CDR2 LQKENI. The CDR3 contains 15 residues.

The chain recombines TRBV29-1 with TRBJ2-1; TRBD1 is a possible D gene (5 bases). Trimming pared 4 bases from V and 10 bases from J, leaving 11 bases between. The CDR3 totals 11 residues. From germline, CDR1 is SQVTM and CDR2 ANQGSEA. CDR3 residues: CSVGLYREQFF. Here the CDR3 DNA reads TGCAGCGTTGGGCTCTACAGGGAGCAGTTCTTC.

This rearrangement joins TRBV6-1 to TRBJ2-7, with TRBD1 matching over 10 bases. The V segment lost 6 bases and the J segment 6 bases; nucleotides outside the gene matches: 8. This CDR3 is 14 amino acids long. Germline-derived CDR1 and CDR2 are MNHNS and SASEGT. The CDR3 loop is CASRAGTGEGEQYF. The CDR3 bases are TGTGCCAGCAGAGCCGGGACAGGGGAAGGCGAGCAGTACTTC.

This sequence joins TRBV5-4 and TRBJ1-2; the match to TRBD1 covers 9 bases. V lost 5 bases to trimming and J lost 2 bases; unmatched junction nucleotides: 13. Germline V lookup: CDR1 SGHNT, CDR2 YYREEE (reference sequence). CDR3 length: 17 residues. The CDR3 spells CASRPLSRDRDNYGYTF. DNA for the CDR3: TGTGCCAGCAGACCGCTCTCCCGGGACAGGGACAACTATGGCTACACCTTC.

This clone occurred a few times. V gene TRBV21-1 combines with J gene TRBJ2-7. TRBV21-1 is a known pseudogene. The length of the CDR3 is 9 residues. The CDR3 loop is CAGSYEQYF. CDR3 in DNA: TGTGCCGGTTCCTACGAGCAGTACTTC.

This chain joins TRBV6-6 and TRBJ2-7; TRBD2 agrees at 7 bases. There are 15 residues in the CDR3. The germline V gene has CDR1 MNHNY and CDR2 SVGAGI (reference sequence). Trimming at V came to 5 bases and at J to 3 bases, leaving 10 bases not matched to a gene. The CDR3 DNA follows: TGTGCCAGCAGTGTTCCTCCCGGGGGGAACTACGAGCAGTACTTC. Protein product: CASSVPPGGNYEQYF.

This chain uses TRBV15 with TRBJ2-1; 13 bases are a match to TRBD2. V dropped 1 base and J dropped 12; count of bases not matched to a gene: 9. This CDR3 region has 16 residues. Germline V gene sequence: CDR1 LNHNV, CDR2 YYDKDF (reference sequence). CDR3 coding DNA: TGTGCCACCAGCAGAGCTCCGGGACTAGCGGGGAGAAGGCAGTTCTTC. Residues: CATSRAPGLAGRRQFF. Complete variable domain (other parts from reference TRBV15 and TRBJ2-1): DAMVIQNPRYQVTQFGKPVTLSCSQTLNHNVMYWYQQKSSQAPKLLFHYYDKDFNNEADTPDNFQSRRPNTSFCFLDIRSPGLGDTAMYLCATSRAPGLAGRRQFFGPGTRLTVL.

The genes are TRBV15 and TRBJ2-1; D call uncertain. With 1 base removed from V and 8 bases from J, the gap between germline ends came to 12 bases. Germline CDR1 LNHNV, CDR2 YYDKDF (reference sequence). The CDR3 has 14 amino acids. The CDR3 reads CATSRVFSSDEQFF. The CDR3 nucleotides are TGTGCCACCAGCAGAGTTTTCTCATCGGATGAGCAGTTCTTC.

The V call is TRBV4-1, the J call TRBJ1-1; TRBD1 matches at 12 bases. V trimming: 4 bases; J trimming: 10 bases; junction bases outside the gene matches: 7. This CDR3 spans 14 amino acids. From germline, CDR1 is MGHRA and CDR2 YSYEKL. CDR3 sequence: CASSPPGQGAGAFF. The CDR3 nucleotides are TGCGCCAGCAGCCCACCGGGACAGGGGGCGGGAGCTTTCTTT.

This clone was observed a handful of times. The chain employs TRBV5-1 and TRBJ2-1; no firm D call. Germline V gene data show CDR1 as SGHRS and CDR2 as YFSETQ. The CDR3 runs to 15 residues. V was shortened by 3 bases and J by 4 bases, with 14 bases between the two germline ends. This CDR3 reads CASSSELLQYNEQFF. The CDR3 nucleotides are TGCGCCAGCAGCTCGGAACTGCTGCAATACAATGAGCAGTTCTTC.

This clone came up once. DNA of the CDR3: TGTGCCAGCATCCTGGGACTAGCGACACAAGAGACCCAGTACTTC. Amino acids: CASILGLATQETQYF. This chain joins TRBV6-6 and TRBJ2-5, with 10 bases aligning to TRBD2. Germline V CDR1 and CDR2: MNHNY, SVGAGI (reference sequence). This CDR3 has 15 amino acids. With 7 bases clipped from V and 2 bases from J, the junction kept 7 bases outside the gene matches.

The chain employs TRBV7-9 and TRBJ2-7; TRBD2 agrees at 11 bases. There are 17 residues in the CDR3. The germline V gene encodes CDR1 SEHNR and CDR2 FQNEAQ (reference sequence). V shed 4 bases and J 4 bases; nucleotides not matched to a gene: 12. DNA of the CDR3: TGTGCCAGCAGCTCGCCGCGAATAGCGGGAGGGAGATACGAGCAGTACTTC. This translates into CASSSPRIAGGRYEQYF.

The chain couples TRBV27 to TRBJ1-5, with TRBD1 matching over 7 bases. With V trimmed by 4 bases and J by 0 bases, 3 bases remained unmatched. CDR1 and CDR2 from the germline V gene are MNHEY and SMNVEV (reference sequence). The CDR3 consists of 15 residues. The CDR3 region is CASSSGTASNQPQHF. CDR3 coding DNA: TGTGCCAGCAGTTCCGGGACAGCTAGCAATCAGCCCCAGCATTTT.

This clone was counted a single time. The chain has TRBV21-1 and TRBJ2-7; the table's D call TRBD1 went unverified against the DNA. TRBV21-1 is given as a pseudogene. The CDR3 consists of 14 residues. CDR3 loop: CASSRTGNSYEQYF. The CDR3 DNA is TGTGCCAGCAGTAGGACAGGGAACTCCTACGAGCAGTACTTC.